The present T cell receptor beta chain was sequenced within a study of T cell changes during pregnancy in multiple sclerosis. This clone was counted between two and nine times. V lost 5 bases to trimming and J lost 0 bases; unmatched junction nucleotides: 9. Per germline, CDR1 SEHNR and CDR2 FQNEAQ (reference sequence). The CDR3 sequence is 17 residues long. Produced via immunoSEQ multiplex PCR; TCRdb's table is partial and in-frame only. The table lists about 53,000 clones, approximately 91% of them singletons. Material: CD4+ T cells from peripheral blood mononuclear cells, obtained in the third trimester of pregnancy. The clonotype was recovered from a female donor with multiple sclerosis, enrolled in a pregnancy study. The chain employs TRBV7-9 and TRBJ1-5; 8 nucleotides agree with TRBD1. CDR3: CASSHSGTGNSNQPQHF. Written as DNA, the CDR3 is TGTGCCAGCAGCCATTCCGGGACAGGAAATAGCAATCAGCCCCAGCATTTT.